These T cell receptor beta chains were read from a single sample in a study of identical twins. TCRdb re-called the 5' RACE reads through MiXCR, storing one row per CDR3 protein. The sample contains around 650,000 distinct CDR3 sequences, roughly 7.1% of which appear only once. The sample was also reused in another study, on yellow fever vaccine responses in identical twins.

The sequencing sample was made of PBMCs. The receptors come from a woman between 18 and 29 years old in good health. Each CDR3 is given without its conserved first and last residue. Some rows have no size entry. The others give once, few or many, or a class for an expanded clone.

V | size | CDR3
TRBV7-8 | NA | ASSLGPRVHEQY
TRBV10-3 | few | AISGGSNQPQH
TRBV5-5 | NA | ASSFFSGTYSGANVLT
TRBV4-2 | few | ASSQGGKGAQETQY
TRBV3-1 | few | ASSSDGSRGTEAF
TRBV5-1 | NA | ASSARDRYTGELF
TRBV10-3 | NA | AISRGEGNEQF
TRBV12-3/TRBV12-4 | many | ASSFGSGTSNQPQH
TRBV5-1 | few | ASSGGALAGVHNYNEQF
TRBV6-5 | few | ASSYSVQTWSSYNEQF
TRBV6-1 | few | ASSVQTGGLWNEQF
TRBV2 | NA | ASKGPVNTEAF
TRBV6-5 | few | ASSYSVYIGEYTDTQY
TRBV5-1 | NA | ASSVGTGNAEAF
TRBV10-1 | few | ASSPNLDSTEAF
TRBV24-1 | few | ATSPSGTPVELF
TRBV27 | NA | ASSFKPARDIYNEQF
TRBV4-2 | many | ASSQEWGSYPLETQY
TRBV29-1 | many | SVEDPGTVLT
TRBV15 | NA | ATSRLRDRAQPQH
TRBV6-4 | many | ASSDSENDEQF
TRBV7-9 | many | ASTLQGVNYGYT
TRBV29-1 | few | SVEARGRVETQY
TRBV29-1 | NA | SVVVGLQRFEQF
TRBV5-1 | many | ASSLRGQKNIQY
TRBV12-3/TRBV12-4 | few | ASSYRTGWNTGELF